This TCR beta chain emerged from a study of CD8+ T cells in alopecia areata. It was cDNA, reverse transcribed from extracted RNA, that served as the sequencing template. Sequencing was performed with immunoSEQ multiplex PCR; in TCRdb, only in-frame clones are kept and a portion is missing. The data show 120,000 or so clones, about 46% seen once. Germline V CDR1 and CDR2: GTSNPN, SVGIG (reference sequence). Trimming took 4 bases from V and 6 from J, leaving 10 bases between them. CDR3 length: 12 residues. Sample: NKG2D-low CD8+ T cells sorted from blood. The chain joins TRBV30 to TRBJ2-1; D gene uncertain. The source of this sequence is a human donor with alopecia areata. CDR3 loop: CAWTDGFNEQFF. CDR3 DNA: TGTGCCTGGACGGACGGATTCAATGAGCAGTTCTTC.